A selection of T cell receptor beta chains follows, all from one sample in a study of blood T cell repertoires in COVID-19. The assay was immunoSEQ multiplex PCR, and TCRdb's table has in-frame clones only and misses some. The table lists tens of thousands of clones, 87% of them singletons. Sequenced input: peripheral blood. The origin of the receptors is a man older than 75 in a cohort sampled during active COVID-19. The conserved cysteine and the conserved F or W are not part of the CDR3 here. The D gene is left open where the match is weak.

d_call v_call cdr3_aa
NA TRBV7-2 ASSLTSPSYEQY
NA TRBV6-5 ASSYDRINSPLH
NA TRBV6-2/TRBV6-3 ASSPGFGRNYGYT
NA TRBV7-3 ASSPGLGGDTQY
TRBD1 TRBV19 ASSIQGALVNTEAF
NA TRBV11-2 ASSLDESGDTDTQY
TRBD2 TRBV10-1 ASASGGTTDTQY
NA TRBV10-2 ASSEQGSGYT
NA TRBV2 ASIFSLSNTGELF
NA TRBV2 ASSDLRDTGELF
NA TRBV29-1 SVTGISGANVLT
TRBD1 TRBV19 ASRRGQGNEKLF